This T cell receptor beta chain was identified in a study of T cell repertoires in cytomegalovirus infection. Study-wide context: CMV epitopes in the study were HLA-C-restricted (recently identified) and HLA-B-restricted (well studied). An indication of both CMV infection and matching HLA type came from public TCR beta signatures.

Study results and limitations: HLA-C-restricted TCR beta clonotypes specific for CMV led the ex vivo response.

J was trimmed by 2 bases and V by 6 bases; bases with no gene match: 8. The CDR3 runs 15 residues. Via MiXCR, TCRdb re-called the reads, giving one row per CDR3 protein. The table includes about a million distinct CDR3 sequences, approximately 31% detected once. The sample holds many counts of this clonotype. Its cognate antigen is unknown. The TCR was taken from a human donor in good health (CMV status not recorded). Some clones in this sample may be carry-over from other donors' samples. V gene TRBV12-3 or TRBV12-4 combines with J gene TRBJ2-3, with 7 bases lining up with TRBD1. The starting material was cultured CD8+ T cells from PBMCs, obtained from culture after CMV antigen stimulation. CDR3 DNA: TGTGCCAGCAGGGGGACAGCGCTCTACACAGATACGCAGTATTTT. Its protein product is CASRGTALYTDTQYF.